This T cell receptor (beta chain) was obtained from a study of beta chain features in type 1 diabetes. Points from the study as a whole: Insertions were fewer and deletions more numerous at VDJ junctions in type 1 diabetes patients. Among patients with Type 1 diabetes, TCRB CDR3s were moderately but significantly shorter in every one of the four CD4+ subsets.

Concerning this clone: Its antigen is still unknown.

V lost 4 bases and J lost 5, with 21 bases in between. This CDR3 comprises 16 residues. Germline V gene lookup returns CDR1 SGDLS and CDR2 YYNGEE. CD4+ naive, central memory, regulatory and stem cell-like memory subsets were isolated by sorting on CD45RO/CCR7/CD25/CD127/CD95/CD27. The study reverse transcribed the entire isolated RNA, so it sequenced expressed TCRB transcripts. Here immunoSEQ multiplex PCR was the method, and the copy in TCRdb shows in-frame clones only, minus some. The data show 600,000 to 750,000 clones, with roughly 12% seen just once and 0.09% to 0.15% held by the top ten. The TCR was taken from a man aged 25-45 years with type 1 diabetes. The V call is TRBV9, the J call TRBJ2-5; D might be TRBD2 (6 bases). Sequencing was done on a sample of naive CD4+ T cells from blood. Written as DNA, the CDR3 is TGTGCCAGCAGCCCTCAAGGCGGGGATCTCGGGGAGACCCAGTACTTC. This encodes CASSPQGGDLGETQYF. Looking up the rest from reference TRBV9 and TRBJ2-5 gives the full variable domain: DSGVTQTPKHLITATGQRVTLRCSPRSGDLSVYWYQQSLDQGLQFLIQYYNGEERAKGNILERFSAQQFPDLHSELNLSSLELGDSALYFCASSPQGGDLGETQYFGPGTRLLVL.